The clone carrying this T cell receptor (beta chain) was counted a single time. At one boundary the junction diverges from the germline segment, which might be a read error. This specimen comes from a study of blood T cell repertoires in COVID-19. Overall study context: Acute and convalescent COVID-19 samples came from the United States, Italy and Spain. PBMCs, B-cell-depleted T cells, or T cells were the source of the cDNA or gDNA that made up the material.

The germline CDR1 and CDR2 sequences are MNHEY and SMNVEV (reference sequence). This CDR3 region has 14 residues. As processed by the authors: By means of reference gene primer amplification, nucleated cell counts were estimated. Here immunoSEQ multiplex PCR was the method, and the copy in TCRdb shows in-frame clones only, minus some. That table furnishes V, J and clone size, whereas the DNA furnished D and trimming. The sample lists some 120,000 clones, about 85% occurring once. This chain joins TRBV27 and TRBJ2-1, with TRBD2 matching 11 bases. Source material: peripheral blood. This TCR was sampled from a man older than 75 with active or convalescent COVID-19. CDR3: CASSSGTSGKRGLF. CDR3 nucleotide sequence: TGTGCCAGCAGTTCCGGGACTAGCGGAAAACGGGGACTCTTC.